The 3 T cell receptor beta chains presented below share a single source sample, sequenced in a study of blood T cells in healthy people across ages (dated by TCRdb to between 2015 and 2017). Libraries came from 5' RACE. TCRdb shows the sequencer as Illumina HiSeq 2500. A second PCR of roughly 7 to 12 cycles was performed with a sample-barcoded 5' primer and a J-beta primer mix. TCRdb reprocessing: public reads trimmed at Q25 with fastp, clones called with MiXCR, in-frame beta chains kept. Rows are combined by CDR3 protein, so each entry shows the most common genes and DNA. A total of approximately 770,000 distinct CDR3 sequences appear in this sample, about 62% of them only once. The ten largest account for approximately 23% of the sample. The specimen was blood. Source of these receptors: a man under 40 in good health.

This chain joins TRBV7-2 and TRBJ2-7; a weak D match, TRBD2 (6 bases). Trimming left V 2 bases short and J 3 bases short, with 14 bases between. CDR3 size: 15 residues. CDR1 SGHTA and CDR2 FQGNSA come from the germline V gene. The CDR3 nucleotides read TGTGCCAGCAGCTTACATGGGGGAGGCGACTACGAGCAGTACTTC. This codes for CASSLHGGGDYEQYF.

The chain carries TRBV7-2 and TRBJ2-1, with D uncertain. V gave up 2 bases and J gave up 9 bases, with 8 bases separating them. The CDR3 is 12 amino acids. The germline V gene has CDR1 SGHTA and CDR2 FQGNSA. CDR3 in amino acids: CASSLPISEQFF. The CDR3 nucleotides read TGTGCCAGCAGCTTACCGATAAGTGAGCAGTTCTTC.

The genes are TRBV12-3 or TRBV12-4 and TRBJ2-7; D is tentatively TRBD1 or TRBD2 (5 bases each). The V end lost 3 bases, the J end lost 0 bases, and 9 bases lay between the germline ends. CDR3 length: 14 residues. CDR3 loop: CASSFRGLSYEQYF. DNA for the CDR3: TGTGCCAGCAGTTTCCGGGGCCTCTCCTACGAGCAGTACTTC.